These T cell receptor beta chains were read from a single sample in a study of shared clonotypes between healthy human individuals. Libraries were prepared by immunoSEQ multiplex PCR; TCRdb keeps only in-frame clonotypes and omits some of them. The table shows more than 2 million clones, with under 97% occurring only once. The sequencing sample was made of naive CD4+ T cells sorted from blood. The receptors come from a man in his late teens or twenties in good health. Each CDR3 is given with its conserved first and last residue. The order of the fields is clone size, J gene, V gene, D gene, CDR3 protein, CDR3 DNA. A D gene is named only where the DNA matches it firmly. The size field is filled for only some rows; it gives once, few, many or a size class.

clone_size: NA
j_call: TRBJ1-3
v_call: TRBV19
d_call: TRBD1
cdr3_aa: CASSIDPRTGRVNTIYF
cdr3_nt: TGTGCCAGTAGTATAGATCCTCGGACAGGGCGCGTAAACACCATATATTTT

clone_size: NA
j_call: TRBJ1-6
v_call: TRBV4-3
d_call: NA
cdr3_aa: CASSQERVPSPLHF
cdr3_nt: TGCGCCAGCAGCCAAGAAAGGGTTCCTTCACCCCTCCACTTT

clone_size: NA
j_call: TRBJ2-5
v_call: TRBV6-4
d_call: NA
cdr3_aa: CASSDPPVSKTQYF
cdr3_nt: TGTGCCAGCAGTGACCCCCCTGTGTCGAAGACCCAGTACTTC

clone_size: NA
j_call: TRBJ2-2
v_call: TRBV9
d_call: NA
cdr3_aa: CASSVQVTNTGELFF
cdr3_nt: TGTGCCAGCAGCGTACAGGTTACGAACACCGGGGAGCTGTTTTTT

clone_size: NA
j_call: TRBJ2-6
v_call: TRBV9
d_call: TRBD1
cdr3_aa: CASSVGSQGASGANVLTF
cdr3_nt: TGTGCCAGCAGCGTAGGTTCACAGGGGGCGTCCGGGGCCAACGTCCTGACTTTC

clone_size: once
j_call: TRBJ2-3
v_call: TRBV4-1
d_call: NA
cdr3_aa: CASRGRGLPTDTQYF
cdr3_nt: TGCGCCAGCAGAGGGCGGGGTCTTCCCACAGATACGCAGTATTTT

clone_size: NA
j_call: TRBJ2-7
v_call: TRBV11-2
d_call: NA
cdr3_aa: CASSLAPTPRGYEQYF
cdr3_nt: TGTGCCAGCAGCTTAGCCCCGACCCCCAGGGGCTACGAGCAGTACTTC

clone_size: NA
j_call: TRBJ2-3
v_call: TRBV18
d_call: TRBD1
cdr3_aa: CASSPEGQPRTDTQYF
cdr3_nt: TGTGCCAGCTCACCAGAGGGACAGCCGCGCACAGATACGCAGTATTTT

clone_size: NA
j_call: TRBJ2-7
v_call: TRBV11-2
d_call: NA
cdr3_aa: CASRNRASVPEYEQYF
cdr3_nt: TGTGCCAGCAGGAATCGGGCTAGCGTGCCGGAATACGAGCAGTACTTC

clone_size: NA
j_call: TRBJ2-5
v_call: TRBV28
d_call: NA
cdr3_aa: CASSVTPTQETQYF
cdr3_nt: TGTGCCAGCAGTGTCACGCCTACTCAAGAGACCCAGTACTTC

clone_size: NA
j_call: TRBJ1-5
v_call: TRBV30
d_call: NA
cdr3_aa: CAWSTTGNQPQHF
cdr3_nt: TGTGCCTGGAGTACTACAGGGAATCAGCCCCAGCATTTT

clone_size: once
j_call: TRBJ2-5
v_call: TRBV5-6
d_call: NA
cdr3_aa: CASSFTGGETQYF
cdr3_nt: TGTGCCAGCAGCTTCACAGGTGGAGAGACCCAGTACTTC

clone_size: NA
j_call: TRBJ1-6
v_call: TRBV28
d_call: NA
cdr3_aa: CASRSSASYNSPLHF
cdr3_nt: TGTGCCAGCAGATCCTCAGCCTCCTATAATTCACCCCTCCACTTT

clone_size: NA
j_call: TRBJ2-3
v_call: TRBV27
d_call: NA
cdr3_aa: CASSLSGARTDTQYF
cdr3_nt: TGTGCCAGCAGCTTATCCGGGGCCCGCACAGATACGCAGTATTTT

clone_size: NA
j_call: TRBJ2-5
v_call: TRBV15
d_call: NA
cdr3_aa: CATSRDGQETQYF
cdr3_nt: TGTGCCACCAGCAGAGATGGCCAAGAGACCCAGTACTTC

clone_size: NA
j_call: TRBJ2-5
v_call: TRBV30
d_call: NA
cdr3_aa: CAWSFNRETQYF
cdr3_nt: TGTGCCTGGAGCTTTAACAGGGAGACCCAGTACTTC

clone_size: NA
j_call: TRBJ1-6
v_call: TRBV18
d_call: TRBD1
cdr3_aa: CASSPWTTGIDSPLHF
cdr3_nt: TGTGCCAGCTCACCATGGACGACAGGGATAGATTCACCCCTCCACTTT

clone_size: NA
j_call: TRBJ2-7
v_call: TRBV27
d_call: TRBD1
cdr3_aa: CASSPGTGTSSYEQYF
cdr3_nt: TGTGCCAGCAGTCCGGGGACAGGAACTAGCTCCTACGAGCAGTACTTC

clone_size: NA
j_call: TRBJ2-1
v_call: TRBV6-5
d_call: NA
cdr3_aa: CASSYSSGGWNNEQFF
cdr3_nt: TGTGCCAGCAGTTACTCGAGCGGCGGGTGGAACAATGAGCAGTTCTTC

clone_size: NA
j_call: TRBJ2-7
v_call: TRBV5-1
d_call: NA
cdr3_aa: CASSLQSLGQSYEQYF
cdr3_nt: TGCGCCAGCAGCTTGCAAAGTTTAGGGCAAAGCTACGAGCAGTACTTC

clone_size: NA
j_call: TRBJ2-7
v_call: TRBV30
d_call: NA
cdr3_aa: CAWSLGGYEQYF
cdr3_nt: TGTGCCTGGAGTCTGGGAGGCTACGAGCAGTACTTC

clone_size: NA
j_call: TRBJ2-1
v_call: TRBV18
d_call: TRBD2
cdr3_aa: CASSPGTSYDEQFF
cdr3_nt: TGTGCCAGCTCACCAGGGACTAGCTATGATGAGCAGTTCTTC

clone_size: NA
j_call: TRBJ2-5
v_call: TRBV7-2
d_call: TRBD2
cdr3_aa: CASSQTSGGGETQYF
cdr3_nt: TGTGCCAGCAGCCAGACTAGCGGGGGAGGAGAGACCCAGTACTTC

clone_size: NA
j_call: TRBJ2-7
v_call: TRBV7-9
d_call: NA
cdr3_aa: CASSLVPSAYEQYF
cdr3_nt: TGTGCCAGCAGCTTAGTCCCGAGTGCCTACGAGCAGTACTTC

clone_size: NA
j_call: TRBJ1-4
v_call: TRBV18
d_call: NA
cdr3_aa: CASSPPSDEKLFF
cdr3_nt: TGTGCCAGCTCACCACCGTCTGATGAAAAACTGTTTTTT

clone_size: NA
j_call: TRBJ1-2
v_call: TRBV4-3
d_call: TRBD1
cdr3_aa: CASSQVGQGDYGYTF
cdr3_nt: TGCGCCAGCAGCCAGGTTGGACAGGGAGACTATGGCTACACCTTC

clone_size: NA
j_call: TRBJ2-5
v_call: TRBV21-1
d_call: NA
cdr3_aa: CASSKRVTGRGETQYF
cdr3_nt: TGTGCCAGCAGCAAACGGGTGACAGGGAGGGGAGAGACCCAGTACTTC

clone_size: NA
j_call: TRBJ1-5
v_call: TRBV5-5
d_call: NA
cdr3_aa: CASSGIGASNQPQHF
cdr3_nt: TGTGCCAGCAGCGGAATAGGGGCGAGCAATCAGCCCCAGCATTTT

clone_size: few
j_call: TRBJ2-7
v_call: TRBV25-1
d_call: TRBD1
cdr3_aa: CASSPWGTGNSYEQYF
cdr3_nt: TGTGCCAGCAGTCCCTGGGGGACAGGGAACTCCTACGAGCAGTACTTC

clone_size: NA
j_call: TRBJ2-1
v_call: TRBV6-1
d_call: NA
cdr3_aa: CASSEFRGTYNEQFF
cdr3_nt: TGTGCCAGCAGTGAATTTCGCGGGACCTACAATGAGCAGTTCTTC

clone_size: NA
j_call: TRBJ2-1
v_call: TRBV5-1
d_call: NA
cdr3_aa: CASSSTSRAHEQFF
cdr3_nt: TGCGCCAGCAGCTCGACTAGTAGGGCCCATGAGCAGTTCTTC

clone_size: NA
j_call: TRBJ2-3
v_call: TRBV5-1
d_call: NA
cdr3_aa: CASSLSGGSTDTQYF
cdr3_nt: TGCGCCAGCAGCTTGTCCGGAGGGAGCACAGATACGCAGTATTTT

clone_size: NA
j_call: TRBJ2-5
v_call: TRBV5-1
d_call: TRBD2
cdr3_aa: CASTRLAGQETQYF
cdr3_nt: TGCGCCAGCACGAGACTAGCGGGCCAAGAGACCCAGTACTTC

clone_size: NA
j_call: TRBJ1-3
v_call: TRBV2
d_call: NA
cdr3_aa: CASRESVQAYLSGNTIYF
cdr3_nt: TGTGCCAGCAGAGAATCCGTACAGGCGTATCTCTCTGGAAACACCATATATTTT

clone_size: NA
j_call: TRBJ2-7
v_call: TRBV7-2
d_call: TRBD2
cdr3_aa: CASSPGLAGSSYEQYF
cdr3_nt: TGTGCCAGCAGCCCCGGACTAGCGGGGAGCTCCTACGAGCAGTACTTC

clone_size: NA
j_call: TRBJ1-2
v_call: TRBV6-6
d_call: NA
cdr3_aa: CASSYGTRAERKGYTF
cdr3_nt: TGTGCCAGCAGTTATGGAACTAGGGCCGAGCGAAAGGGCTACACCTTC

clone_size: NA
j_call: TRBJ2-7
v_call: TRBV5-4
d_call: NA
cdr3_aa: CASSLGGQGAYEQYF
cdr3_nt: TGTGCCAGCAGCTTGGGGGGTCAGGGAGCCTACGAGCAGTACTTC

clone_size: NA
j_call: TRBJ1-3
v_call: TRBV9
d_call: NA
cdr3_aa: CASSGIAGRGNTIYF
cdr3_nt: TGTGCCAGCAGCGGAATCGCAGGGAGGGGAAACACCATATATTTT

clone_size: NA
j_call: TRBJ2-1
v_call: TRBV27
d_call: NA
cdr3_aa: CASSLSVGEQFF
cdr3_nt: TGTGCCAGCAGTTTATCCGTGGGTGAGCAGTTCTTC

clone_size: once
j_call: TRBJ1-4
v_call: TRBV19
d_call: NA
cdr3_aa: CASSPGGNEKLFF
cdr3_nt: TGTGCCAGTAGTCCCGGAGGGAATGAAAAACTGTTTTTT

clone_size: NA
j_call: TRBJ2-3
v_call: TRBV9
d_call: TRBD2
cdr3_aa: CASSVDGRGTDTQYF
cdr3_nt: TGTGCCAGCAGCGTAGACGGGAGGGGGACAGATACGCAGTATTTT

clone_size: NA
j_call: TRBJ1-3
v_call: TRBV7-2
d_call: TRBD1
cdr3_aa: CASSLAGGFSGNTIYF
cdr3_nt: TGTGCCAGCAGCTTAGCAGGGGGCTTCTCTGGAAACACCATATATTTT

clone_size: NA
j_call: TRBJ2-2
v_call: TRBV7-9
d_call: TRBD1
cdr3_aa: CASSRQGPIPGELFF
cdr3_nt: TGTGCCAGCAGCCGACAGGGACCGATCCCCGGGGAGCTGTTTTTT

clone_size: NA
j_call: TRBJ1-2
v_call: TRBV10-3
d_call: NA
cdr3_aa: CAISESERGSYGYTF
cdr3_nt: TGTGCCATCAGTGAGTCGGAAAGGGGGAGTTATGGCTACACCTTC

clone_size: NA
j_call: TRBJ1-5
v_call: TRBV7-9
d_call: NA
cdr3_aa: CASSLGGGNQPQHF
cdr3_nt: TGTGCCAGCAGCTTAGGGGGAGGCAATCAGCCCCAGCATTTT

clone_size: NA
j_call: TRBJ2-1
v_call: TRBV5-1
d_call: NA
cdr3_aa: CASSIDSYNEQFF
cdr3_nt: TGCGCCAGCAGCATTGACAGCTACAATGAGCAGTTCTTC

clone_size: NA
j_call: TRBJ1-3
v_call: TRBV11-2
d_call: TRBD1
cdr3_aa: CASRGTGPGNTIYF
cdr3_nt: TGTGCCAGCAGGGGGACAGGACCTGGAAACACCATATATTTT

clone_size: NA
j_call: TRBJ1-3
v_call: TRBV11-2
d_call: NA
cdr3_aa: CASSLAGVSGNTIYF
cdr3_nt: TGTGCCAGCAGCTTAGCGGGGGTTTCTGGAAACACCATATATTTT

clone_size: NA
j_call: TRBJ1-5
v_call: TRBV27
d_call: TRBD1
cdr3_aa: CASSLGTGPNQPQHF
cdr3_nt: TGTGCCAGCAGTCTCGGGACAGGTCCCAATCAGCCCCAGCATTTT

clone_size: NA
j_call: TRBJ2-7
v_call: TRBV15
d_call: TRBD2
cdr3_aa: CATSRDQGLAGPLGGYEQYF
cdr3_nt: TGTGCCACCAGCAGAGATCAAGGACTAGCGGGCCCTCTCGGGGGGTACGAGCAGTACTTC

clone_size: NA
j_call: TRBJ2-7
v_call: TRBV5-4
d_call: TRBD1
cdr3_aa: CASSLVGRDRAEQYF
cdr3_nt: TGTGCCAGCAGCTTGGTAGGACGGGACAGGGCCGAGCAGTACTTC

clone_size: NA
j_call: TRBJ1-6
v_call: TRBV18
d_call: TRBD1
cdr3_aa: CASSRGGDYNSPLHF
cdr3_nt: TGTGCCAGCTCACGAGGGGGCGATTATAATTCACCCCTCCACTTT

clone_size: NA
j_call: TRBJ1-1
v_call: TRBV7-8
d_call: NA
cdr3_aa: CASSFFEGGTEAFF
cdr3_nt: TGTGCCAGCAGCTTTTTTGAGGGCGGCACTGAAGCTTTCTTT